This passage covers 20 T cell receptor beta chains from one sample sequenced in a study of molecular identifiers for immune sequencing clone quantification. One entry per CDR3 protein results from TCRdb running MiXCR on the PCR reads. The profile shows approximately 550,000 distinct CDR3 sequences, 20% to 25% of them singletons. The sample was naive CD8+ T cells from blood, with Jurkat cell RNA spiked in. Documented subset: FACS-sorted CD8+CD4-CCR7+CD45RA+ naive T cells. Receptors were obtained from a human donor in good health. Some libraries in this study had Jurkat cell RNA spiked in.

There are a few counts of this clonotype. CDR3 sequence reads: CASSQIASGGPGPYNEQFF. The CDR3 region has the DNA TGCGCCAGCAGCCAAATTGCTAGCGGGGGGCCGGGGCCGTACAATGAGCAGTTCTTC. The chain employs TRBV4-1 and TRBJ2-1, with 11 bases fitting TRBD2. Per germline, CDR1 MGHRA and CDR2 YSYEKL. J gave up 4 bases and V 2 bases, and 13 bases lay outside the gene matches. The CDR3 consists of 19 residues.

V usage is TRBV6-2 or TRBV6-3 and J usage is TRBJ2-1; TRBD1 might be the D (6 bases). This CDR3 comprises 15 residues. Trimming cost V 6 bases and J 2 bases, with 14 bases left between them. Germline CDR1 MNHEY, CDR2 SVGEGT. CDR3 sequence: CASSQGLRPYNEQFF. The CDR3 region has the DNA TGTGCCAGCAGCCAGGGGTTGCGCCCCTACAATGAGCAGTTCTTC.

This clonotype appeared many times. This sequence joins TRBV13 and TRBJ2-2; 8 bases align to TRBD1. This CDR3 region has 14 residues. V lost 5 bases, J lost 3 bases, and 2 bases stayed unmatched. The V gene's germline CDR1 is PRHDT and CDR2 FYEKMQ (reference sequence). CDR3 in amino acids: CASSLDRDTGELFF. As DNA, the CDR3 is TGTGCCAGCAGCCTGGACAGGGACACCGGGGAGCTGTTTTTT.

This clonotype was observed a handful of times. The rearrangement links TRBV3-1 to TRBJ2-7; D assignment may be TRBD1 or TRBD2 (6 bases each). The germline CDR1 and CDR2 sequences are LGHDT and YNNKEL (reference sequence). This CDR3 region has 15 residues. Trimming took 1 base from V and 0 from J, leaving 10 bases between them. In DNA form, the CDR3 reads TGTGCCAGCAGCCAAGTTCGGGGGCACTCCTACGAGCAGTACTTC. As protein: CASSQVRGHSYEQYF.

Only a few counts were recorded for this clonotype. The chain joins TRBV27 to TRBJ1-1, with a weak D call TRBD1 (5 bases). In germline, CDR1 is MNHEY, CDR2 SMNVEV (reference sequence). This CDR3 spans 12 amino acids. Trimming left V 3 bases short and J 8 bases short, with 10 bases between. CDR3 nucleotide sequence: TGTGCCAGCAGTTTCTCTGGGGGGGAAGCTTTCTTT. It codes for CASSFSGGEAFF.

The J gene is TRBJ1-2, the V gene TRBV6-1; TRBD1 is a possible D gene (6 bases). Trimming shortened V by 6 bases and J by 0 bases, and 14 bases separated the two germline ends. The germline V gene has CDR1 MNHNS and CDR2 SASEGT. CDR3 length: 15 residues. This CDR3 reads CASSQVGQPNYGYTF. As DNA, the CDR3 is TGTGCCAGCAGCCAAGTTGGACAGCCTAACTATGGCTACACCTTC.

This clonotype was seen more than once but under ten times. The V call is TRBV24-1, the J call TRBJ2-1; D is perhaps TRBD2 (6 bases). Trimming took off 8 bases at V and 6 bases at J, with 10 bases between the two ends. CDR1 is KGHDR and CDR2 is SFDVKD in the germline V gene. The CDR3 extends over 12 amino acids. The CDR3 loop is CATTSGVNEQFF. The CDR3 DNA sequence: TGTGCCACCACCTCGGGAGTCAATGAGCAGTTCTTC.

The sample holds many counts of this clonotype. J is TRBJ2-2 and V is TRBV12-3 or TRBV12-4; TRBD1 matches 9 bases. The CDR3 has 16 residues. The junction had 8 bases not matched to a gene; V was cut back by 6 bases and J by 3 bases. CDR3 DNA: TGTGCCAGCAGCCCCACAGGGGGCAGGGACACCGGGGAGCTGTTTTTT. This encodes CASSPTGGRDTGELFF.

This clonotype was seen at least ten times. This chain uses TRBV13 with TRBJ1-1; D is perhaps TRBD1 (6 bases). CDR3 length: 14 amino acids. Germline V CDR1 and CDR2: PRHDT, FYEKMQ (reference sequence). Trimming stripped 7 bases from V and 0 bases from J, with 12 bases between. The CDR3 reads CASINQGMNTEAFF. CDR3 DNA sequence: TGTGCCAGCATCAACCAGGGGATGAACACTGAAGCTTTCTTT.

DNA for the CDR3: TGTGCCAGCAGTTACGGGGAAAAAAACATTCAGTACTTC. Translated: CASSYGEKNIQYF. The chain has TRBV6-5 and TRBJ2-4; no firm D call. The CDR3 sequence is 13 residues long. The V gene's germline CDR1 is MNHEY and CDR2 SVGAGI. The germline V and J ends were trimmed by 2 bases and 4 bases, with 6 bases remaining between them.

The chain combines TRBV19 with TRBJ1-4; 8 bases fit TRBD1. This CDR3 comprises 15 residues. Germline values: CDR1 LNHDA, CDR2 SQIVND (reference sequence). Losses at the gene ends were 1 base for V and 4 bases for J; bases not matched to a gene: 2. DNA of the CDR3: TGTGCCAGTAGTATAGGGGACAGGCTTAATGAAAAACTGTTTTTT. Translation: CASSIGDRLNEKLFF.

On this clonotype itself: A clone one base away is much larger, so this may be a read error. The CDR3 here is CASSHESYEQYF. CDR3 in DNA: TGTGCCAGCAGCCACGAGTCCTACGAGCAGTACTTC. The J gene is TRBJ2-7, the V gene TRBV14; D gene unclear. Germline loops: CDR1 SGHDN, CDR2 FVKESK. Deletions cut 3 bases from V and 1 base from J, with 4 bases between. This CDR3 is 12 amino acids long.

V is TRBV9 and J is TRBJ1-1, with 7 bases aligning to TRBD1. Germline V gives CDR1 SGDLS, CDR2 YYNGEE. The junction had 6 bases not matched to a gene; V was cut back by 4 bases and J by 6 bases. This CDR3 contains 13 residues. The CDR3 here is CASSFRTGAEAFF. The CDR3 DNA reads as TGTGCCAGCAGCTTTCGTACAGGGGCTGAAGCTTTCTTT.

This clonotype was found many times. The CDR3 nucleotides are TGTGCCAGCAGCCCATCGTTTTGGGGAAATGAGCAGTTCTTC. Translating it yields CASSPSFWGNEQFF. The rearrangement joins TRBV6-5 to TRBJ2-1, with D unclear. This CDR3 has 14 amino acids. CDR1 and CDR2 (germline): MNHEY, SVGAGI. Trimming took off 6 bases at V and 7 bases at J, with 16 bases between the two ends.

The CDR3 reads CASSGLNSPLHF. CDR3 bases: TGTGCCAGCTCAGGGCTCAATTCACCCCTCCACTTT. V is TRBV9 and J is TRBJ1-6, with D possibly being TRBD1 (5 bases). This CDR3 has 12 amino acids. The germline V gene encodes CDR1 SGDLS and CDR2 YYNGEE. The V and J ends lost 7 bases and 7 bases respectively, with 9 bases between them.

This clonotype came up once. Possible read error: a much larger clone is one base away. This is likely a read error, given that the CDR3 carries no conserved phenylalanine or tryptophan at its end. The gene calls are TRBV7-6 and TRBJ1-1, with TRBD1 matching over 7 bases. Trimming cost V 5 bases and J 0 bases; bases outside gene matches: 3. Germline CDR1 reads SGHVS; CDR2 reads FNYEAQ. The CDR3 loop spans 14 amino acids. The CDR3 DNA reads as TGTGCCAGCAGCCCGGACAGGTTGAACACTGAAGCTTTCTTA. Its protein is CASSPDRLNTEAFL.

This chain joins TRBV12-3 or TRBV12-4 and TRBJ1-3; tentatively, D is TRBD1 (6 bases). The V and J ends lost 7 bases and 3 bases respectively, with 16 bases between them. The CDR3 loop spans 15 amino acids. The CDR3: CASTTGALVGNTIYF. CDR3 DNA sequence: TGTGCCAGCACCACGGGGGCGTTAGTTGGAAACACCATATATTTT.

This clonotype was detected only a few times. This sequence joins TRBV7-6 and TRBJ2-1; 7 bases are shared with TRBD2. Per germline, CDR1 SGHVS and CDR2 FNYEAQ. The trim removed 5 bases at V and 10 bases at J, leaving 5 bases unmatched. CDR3 size: 12 residues. The CDR3 DNA reads as TGTGCCAGCAGCCCGACTAGCTGGGAGCAGTTCTTC. Translation gives CASSPTSWEQFF.

This clonotype was seen at least ten times. The chain links TRBV11-1 to TRBJ2-5; D gene ambiguous. The CDR3 extends over 14 amino acids. The V gene lost 1 base and the J gene lost 1 base, with 7 bases spanning the gap. Germline-derived CDR1 and CDR2 are SGHAT and FQDESV (reference sequence). The CDR3 coding sequence is TGTGCCAGCAGCTTAGTCGGGCCCCAAGAGACCCAGTACTTC. Its protein product is CASSLVGPQETQYF.

This chain connects TRBV27 to TRBJ2-7, with D perhaps being TRBD1 or TRBD2 (5 bases each). The CDR3 totals 15 residues. Trimming pared 2 bases from V and 3 bases from J, leaving 14 bases between. The germline CDR1 and CDR2 sequences are MNHEY and SMNVEV (reference sequence). For the CDR3, the DNA is TGTGCCAGCAGTTTAACTGGGTCAGGGAGCTACGAGCAGTACTTC. It is translated as CASSLTGSGSYEQYF.